This TCR beta chain was identified in a study of blood T cell repertoires in COVID-19. The wider study: Researchers got acute and convalescent COVID-19 samples from the United States, Italy and Spain. Sources were T cells, B-cell-depleted T cells, or PBMCs; the material itself was cDNA or gDNA.

Losses at the gene ends were 2 bases for V and 4 bases for J; bases not matched to a gene: 2. The length of the CDR3 is 14 residues. Germline assignment: CDR1 MNHEY and CDR2 SVGEGT. Original processing notes: How many nucleated cells were present was estimated from reference gene primer amplification. Repertoires were generated with immunoSEQ multiplex PCR, while TCRdb's copy carries only in-frame clones and drops some. D and trimming were read from the DNA, whereas the V and J calls and clone size are those reported in that table. The sample has over 60,000 clones; around 83% are singletons. The specimen was peripheral blood. V gene TRBV6-2 or TRBV6-3 combines with J gene TRBJ1-1; TRBD1 matches at 9 bases. The TCR originated in an elderly woman with active or convalescent COVID-19. The CDR3 nucleotides read TGTGCCAGCAGTTACGACAGGGGGGGCACTGAAGCTTTCTTT. This encodes CASSYDRGGTEAFF.